These 29 T cell receptor beta chains were sequenced from one sample in a study of blood T cell repertoires in COVID-19. The repertoire was sequenced with immunoSEQ multiplex PCR; TCRdb's copy has only in-frame clones and lacks some. The data show about 74,000 clones, roughly 82% seen once. Sequenced material: peripheral blood. Every receptor here comes from a human donor in a cohort sampled during active COVID-19.

V usage is TRBV3-1 (or the pseudogene TRBV3-2) and J usage is TRBJ1-2; TRBD1 matches at 7 bases. There are 14 residues in the CDR3. The germline V gene has CDR1 LGHDT and CDR2 YNNKEL (reference sequence). With V trimmed by 1 base and J by 6 bases, 5 bases remained unmatched. The CDR3 reads CASSQVLQGNGYTF. Here the CDR3 DNA reads TGTGCCAGCAGCCAAGTTTTACAGGGGAATGGCTACACCTTC.

J is TRBJ1-5 and V is TRBV5-8; 12 bases align to TRBD1. V was clipped by 3 bases and J by 7 bases; unmatched bases: 5. The CDR3 extends over 15 amino acids. Germline assignment: CDR1 SGHTS and CDR2 YDEGEE. The DNA of the CDR3 is TGTGCCAGCAGCTCGGGGACAGGGGGCGTACAGCCCCAGCATTTT. It yields the protein CASSSGTGGVQPQHF. The variable domain in full, with the rest retrieved from reference TRBV5-8 and TRBJ1-5, is EAGVTQSPTHLIKTRGQQATLRCSPISGHTSVYWYQQALGLGLQFLLWYDEGEERNRGNFPPRFSGRQFPNYSSELNVNALELEDSALYLCASSSGTGGVQPQHFGDGTRLSIL.

This clone has only a few counts. This rearrangement joins TRBV3-1 (or the pseudogene TRBV3-2) to TRBJ1-2; TRBD1 agrees at 9 bases. CDR3 length: 16 amino acids. Trimming cost V 3 bases and J 3 bases; bases outside gene matches: 8. Germline CDR1 is LGHDT and CDR2 is YNNKEL (reference sequence). The CDR3, as DNA: TGTGCCAGCAGCCAGGGTGGGACAGGGAAGGACTATGGCTACACCTTC. Translated: CASSQGGTGKDYGYTF.

The V and J genes are TRBV12-3 or TRBV12-4 and TRBJ1-5; D call uncertain. CDR3 size: 13 residues. The V end was cut by 3 bases, the J end by 4 bases, with 7 bases between. As DNA, the CDR3 is TGTGCCAGCAGTTTTGGGAGAAATCAGCCCCAGCATTTT. It yields the protein CASSFGRNQPQHF.

The CDR3 sequence is CASSLEEGFSYEQYF. CDR3 in DNA: TGTGCCAGCAGCCTGGAGGAAGGATTCTCCTACGAGCAGTACTTC. The gene calls are TRBV11-2 and TRBJ2-7; a weak D match, TRBD2 (5 bases). Between the trimmed V and J ends, which lost 5 bases and 0 bases, there was a span of 14 bases. Germline CDR1 and CDR2: SGHAT and FQNNGV. CDR3 length: 15 residues.

The rearrangement links TRBV12-1 to TRBJ1-4. TRBV12-1 is a pseudogene segment. The CDR3 spans 15 residues. CDR3 bases: TGTGCCAGCAGCTCCGGAGGGGCGGGGCACGAAAAACTGTTTTTT. Its translation: CASSSGGAGHEKLFF.

This chain links TRBV30 with TRBJ2-5; D is possibly TRBD1 (6 bases). Germline V CDR1 and CDR2: GTSNPN, SVGIG (reference sequence). CDR3 length equals 14 residues. V was cut by 0 bases and J by 1 base, with 9 bases left in between. CDR3 region: CAWSVQTGQETQYF. The DNA for the CDR3 is TGTGCCTGGAGTGTACAGACAGGCCAAGAGACCCAGTACTTC. The full variable domain, completed using reference TRBV30 and TRBJ2-5, is SQTIHQWPATLVQPVGSPLSLECTVEGTSNPNLYWYRQAAGRGLQLLFYSVGIGQISSEVPQNLSASRPQDRQFILSSKKLLLSDSGFYLCAWSVQTGQETQYFGPGTRLLVL.

V gene TRBV12-3 or TRBV12-4 combines with J gene TRBJ1-6, with D maybe TRBD1 (5 bases). The CDR3 totals 13 residues. V gave up 5 bases and J gave up 10 bases, with 12 bases separating them. This CDR3 is CASSPGGGSPLHF. DNA of the CDR3: TGTGCCAGCAGTCCCGGGGGGGGATCACCCCTCCACTTT.

V gene TRBV7-3 combines with J gene TRBJ1-1; D is unresolved. Germline V gene data show CDR1 as SGHTA and CDR2 as FQGTGA. This CDR3 contains 12 residues. The V end lost 0 bases, the J end lost 11 bases, and 10 bases lay between the germline ends. CDR3 loop: CASSLTATEAFF. For the CDR3, the DNA is TGTGCCAGCAGCTTAACGGCAACGGAGGCTTTCTTT.

J is TRBJ1-3 and V is TRBV4-2; 12 positions match TRBD1. V shed 1 base and J 3 bases; nucleotides not matched to a gene: 10. The CDR3 is made up of 19 amino acids. CDR1 LGHNA and CDR2 YNFKEQ come from the germline V gene. The CDR3 region has the DNA TGTGCCAGCAGCCAAGTGCAGGGACAGGGGGCTTTTGGTGGAAACACCATATATTTT. Translating gives CASSQVQGQGAFGGNTIYF.

This chain joins TRBV10-3 and TRBJ1-4; 8 positions match TRBD1. CDR1 ENHRY and CDR2 SYGVKD come from the germline V gene. The trim removed 6 bases at V and 7 bases at J, leaving 10 bases unmatched. The CDR3 runs 15 residues. In nucleotides, the CDR3 is TGTGCCATCAGCGGAACAGGGGGGATGGGTGAAAAACTGTTTTTT. Protein sequence: CAISGTGGMGEKLFF.

This clone showed up just a few times. The CDR3 is CASSYTLPGTEAFF. CDR3 DNA sequence: TGTGCCAGCAGTTACACCTTGCCAGGCACTGAAGCTTTCTTT. The chain employs TRBV6-2 or TRBV6-3 and TRBJ1-1; D remains ambiguous. Trimming shortened V by 2 bases and J by 4 bases, and 11 bases separated the two germline ends. This CDR3 contains 14 residues. Germline CDR1 MNHEY, CDR2 SVGEGT.

The chain employs TRBV11-3 and TRBJ1-1, with 8 nucleotides matching TRBD1. CDR1 is SGHNT and CDR2 is YENEEA in the germline V gene. J was trimmed by 2 bases and V by 5 bases; bases with no gene match: 1. This CDR3 is 13 amino acids long. The chain's CDR3 is CASSQGANTEAFF. CDR3 nucleotides: TGTGCCAGCAGCCAGGGGGCTAACACTGAAGCTTTCTTT.

This clone was recorded at least ten times. V is TRBV10-3 and J is TRBJ1-2, with 9 bases aligning to TRBD1. The CDR3 has 14 amino acids. V lost 2 bases, J lost 6 bases, and 4 bases stayed unmatched. The germline V gene has CDR1 ENHRY and CDR2 SYGVKD. CDR3 nucleotides: TGTGCCATCAGTGAGGAGGGACAGGGAGATGGCTACACCTTC. As protein: CAISEEGQGDGYTF.

This clone showed up just a few times. V and J are TRBV5-1 and TRBJ2-6; TRBD1 matches at 7 bases. CDR3 length: 17 residues. CDR1 is SGHRS and CDR2 is YFSETQ in the germline V gene. J was trimmed by 4 bases and V by 0 bases; bases with no gene match: 7. The CDR3 DNA reads TGCGCCAGCAGCTTGGAGACAGGGTCAACCGGGGCCAACGTCCTGACTTTC. Translating gives CASSLETGSTGANVLTF.

This rearrangement joins TRBV19 to TRBJ2-7; 11 nucleotides align to TRBD2. CDR3 length equals 14 residues. Germline V gene lookup returns CDR1 LNHDA and CDR2 SQIVND (reference sequence). V shed 7 bases, J shed 3 bases, and the junction held 5 bases outside the gene matches. The CDR3 region is CASTPGTSGYEQYF. The CDR3 DNA is TGTGCCAGTACCCCCGGGACTAGCGGCTACGAGCAGTACTTC.

CDR3 DNA sequence: TGCAGCGTTGATCCCGGTTCTGGCTACACCTTC. It translates to CSVDPGSGYTF. V and J are TRBV29-1 and TRBJ1-2; D not resolved. The CDR3 loop spans 11 amino acids. With 3 bases removed from V and 7 bases from J, the gap between germline ends came to 9 bases. CDR1 is SQVTM, CDR2 ANQGSEA, per germline.

The genes are TRBV11-2 and TRBJ2-7, with a possible D match to TRBD1 (5 bases). Germline V CDR1 and CDR2: SGHAT, FQNNGV. The CDR3 covers 13 residues. V was clipped by 1 base and J by 6 bases, with 10 bases between them. This CDR3 is CASSLVREGEQYF. The CDR3 DNA is TGTGCCAGCAGCTTAGTCAGGGAAGGCGAGCAGTACTTC. Together with reference TRBV11-2 and TRBJ2-7, the CDR3 gives the full variable domain: EAGVAQSPRYKIIEKRQSVAFWCNPISGHATLYWYQQILGQGPKLLIQFQNNGVVDDSQLPKDRFSAERLKGVDSTLKIQPAKLEDSAVYLCASSLVREGEQYFGPGTRLTVT.

The chain has TRBV6-2 or TRBV6-3 and TRBJ2-7; tentative D call: TRBD1 (5 bases). Germline V CDR1 and CDR2: MNHEY, SVGEGT. The CDR3 runs 14 residues. V was shortened by 2 bases and J by 2 bases, with 10 bases between the two germline ends. CDR3 loop: CASSYLQGTYEQYF. The CDR3 nucleotides read TGTGCCAGCAGTTACCTTCAGGGAACCTACGAGCAGTACTTC.

V usage is TRBV19 and J usage is TRBJ2-1, with 9 bases identical to TRBD2. Germline values: CDR1 LNHDA, CDR2 SQIVND (reference sequence). CDR3 length equals 13 residues. Trimming took 8 bases from V and 9 from J; bases not matched to a gene: 8. This CDR3 reads CASGRGGPPEQFF. The DNA of the CDR3 is TGTGCCAGTGGGCGGGGGGGCCCACCTGAGCAGTTCTTC.

The chain uses TRBV2 and TRBJ2-5; the D gene is possibly TRBD1 (6 bases). This CDR3 contains 14 residues. The germline CDR1 and CDR2 sequences are SNHLY and FYNNEI. V dropped 8 bases and J dropped 2 bases, with 15 bases sitting between them. CDR3 loop: CASGLGQSQETQYF. The CDR3 DNA follows: TGTGCCAGCGGGCTTGGACAGTCACAAGAGACCCAGTACTTC.

V and J are TRBV4-1 and TRBJ1-2; TRBD1 might be the D (5 bases). Germline loops: CDR1 MGHRA, CDR2 YSYEKL. This CDR3 is 12 amino acids long. V lost 3 bases and J lost 6, with 8 bases in between. The CDR3 loop reads CASSHRQHGYTF. The CDR3 nucleotides are TGCGCCAGCAGCCACCGACAGCATGGCTACACCTTC.

The chain has TRBV4-1 and TRBJ2-1, with TRBD1 as a possible D gene (6 bases). CDR3 length: 13 amino acids. The ends were cut back, 3 bases at V and 6 bases at J, with 9 bases in the middle. CDR1 is MGHRA and CDR2 is YSYEKL in the germline V gene. The CDR3 DNA is TGCGCCAGCAGCCAGCCAGGGGTCAATGAGCAGTTCTTC. Translation: CASSQPGVNEQFF.

The chain carries TRBV9 and TRBJ1-3; D not resolved. The CDR3 sequence is 15 residues long. Trimming cost V 3 bases and J 0 bases, with 10 bases left between them. Germline V gene data show CDR1 as SGDLS and CDR2 as YYNGEE. The CDR3 reads CASSASGSSGNTIYF. The CDR3 DNA reads TGTGCCAGCAGCGCGAGTGGGAGCTCTGGAAACACCATATATTTT.

The chain combines TRBV20-1 with TRBJ2-7; TRBD1 might be the D (5 bases). Germline values: CDR1 DFQATT, CDR2 SNEGSKA (reference sequence). V gave up 3 bases and J gave up 3 bases, with 9 bases separating them. There are 12 residues in the CDR3. The CDR3 sequence is CSASTQGYEQYF. The CDR3 nucleotides read TGCAGTGCTAGTACCCAGGGCTACGAGCAGTACTTC.

Only one count was recorded for this clone. DNA of the CDR3: TGTGCCAGTCAGCCGGGACACTGGGATTCACCCCTCCACTTT. It encodes CASQPGHWDSPLHF. The chain is built from TRBV2 and TRBJ1-6; possibly TRBD1 for D (6 bases). This CDR3 is 14 amino acids long. CDR1 is SNHLY and CDR2 is FYNNEI in the germline V gene. V dropped 9 bases and J dropped 8 bases, with 17 bases sitting between them.

The V gene is TRBV6-5, the J gene TRBJ1-2; a weak D match, TRBD1 (6 bases). There are 14 residues in the CDR3. From germline, CDR1 is MNHEY and CDR2 SVGAGI. Trimming stripped 7 bases from V and 5 bases from J, with 17 bases between. CDR3 DNA sequence: TGTGCCAGCACCAGTCCAGGGGATCGGTATGGCTACACCTTC. It is translated as CASTSPGDRYGYTF.

This sequence joins TRBV5-1 and TRBJ2-7; D might be TRBD1 (6 bases). V was cut by 1 base and J by 4 bases, with 12 bases left in between. The germline CDR1 and CDR2 sequences are SGHRS and YFSETQ. The CDR3 consists of 14 residues. CDR3 amino acids: CASSLRVGGYEQYF. In DNA, the CDR3 is TGCGCCAGCAGCTTGAGGGTAGGGGGTTACGAGCAGTACTTC.

The V call is TRBV10-3, the J call TRBJ2-7; 8 bases are a match to TRBD1. The CDR3 is 15 residues long. Trimming took 2 bases from V and 2 from J; bases not matched to a gene: 5. Germline CDR1 is ENHRY and CDR2 is SYGVKD. Here the CDR3 reads CAISEGQGIPYEQYF. CDR3 nucleotides: TGTGCCATCAGTGAGGGACAGGGAATCCCCTACGAGCAGTACTTC.